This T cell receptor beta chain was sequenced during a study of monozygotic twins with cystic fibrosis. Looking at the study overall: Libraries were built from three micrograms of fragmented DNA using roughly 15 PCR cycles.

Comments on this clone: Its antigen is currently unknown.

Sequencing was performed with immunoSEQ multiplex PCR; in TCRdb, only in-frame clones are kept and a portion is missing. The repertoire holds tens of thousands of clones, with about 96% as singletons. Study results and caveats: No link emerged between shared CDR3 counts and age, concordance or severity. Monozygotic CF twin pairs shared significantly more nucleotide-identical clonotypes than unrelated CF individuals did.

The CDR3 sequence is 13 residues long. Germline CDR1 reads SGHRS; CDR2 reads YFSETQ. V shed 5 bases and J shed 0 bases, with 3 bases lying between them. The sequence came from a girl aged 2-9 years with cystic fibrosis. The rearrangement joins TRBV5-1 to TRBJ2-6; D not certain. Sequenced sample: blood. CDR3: CASRSSGANVLTF. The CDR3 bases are TGCGCCAGCAGGAGCTCTGGGGCCAACGTCCTGACTTTC.